This T cell receptor beta chain appears in the sequencing data of a study of technical replicates of blood from a few donors. The CDR3 consists of 18 residues. V was trimmed by 5 bases and J by 0 bases, leaving 23 bases between them. Germline-derived CDR1 and CDR2 are SGHRS and YFSETQ. Data came from immunoSEQ multiplex PCR; TCRdb stores just in-frame clones and leaves some out. The sample has about 84,000 clones, roughly 97% seen once. The TCR sequence derives from a human donor in good health. Sample: T cells isolated from PBMCs. The V and J genes are TRBV5-1 and TRBJ1-2; D not certain. Written as DNA, the CDR3 is TGCGCCAGCAGTAGGGAGGCACCCGTAATCGTGGCTAACTATGGCTACACCTTC. As protein: CASSREAPVIVANYGYTF.